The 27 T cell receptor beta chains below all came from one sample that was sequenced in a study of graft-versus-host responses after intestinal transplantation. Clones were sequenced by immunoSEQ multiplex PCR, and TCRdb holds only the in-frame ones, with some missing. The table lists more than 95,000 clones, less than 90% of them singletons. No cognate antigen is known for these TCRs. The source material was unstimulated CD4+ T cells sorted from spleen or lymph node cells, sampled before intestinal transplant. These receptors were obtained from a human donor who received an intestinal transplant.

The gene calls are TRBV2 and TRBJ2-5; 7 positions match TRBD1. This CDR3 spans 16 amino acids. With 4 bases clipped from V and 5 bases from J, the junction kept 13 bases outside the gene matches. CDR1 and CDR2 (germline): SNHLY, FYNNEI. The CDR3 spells CASSVPLTGTAETQYF. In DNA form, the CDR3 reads TGTGCCAGCAGTGTACCGCTAACCGGGACAGCGGAGACCCAGTACTTC. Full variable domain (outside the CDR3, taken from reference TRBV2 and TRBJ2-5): EPEVTQTPSHQVTQMGQEVILRCVPISNHLYFYWYRQILGQKVEFLVSFYNNEISEKSEIFDDQFSVERPDGSNFTLKIRSTKLEDSAMYFCASSVPLTGTAETQYFGPGTRLLVL.

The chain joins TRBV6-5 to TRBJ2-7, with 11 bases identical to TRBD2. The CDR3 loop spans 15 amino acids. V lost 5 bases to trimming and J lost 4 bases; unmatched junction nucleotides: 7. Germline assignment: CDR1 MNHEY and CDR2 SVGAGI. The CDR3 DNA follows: TGTGCCAGCAGTCGGGGGACTAGCGGTACGTACGAGCAGTACTTC. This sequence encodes CASSRGTSGTYEQYF.

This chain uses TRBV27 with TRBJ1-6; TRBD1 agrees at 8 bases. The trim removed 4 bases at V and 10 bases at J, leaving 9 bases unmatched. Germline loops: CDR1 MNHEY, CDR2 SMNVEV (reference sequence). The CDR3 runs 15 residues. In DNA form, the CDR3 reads TGTGCCAGCAGTTCAATACGACAGGGGCACTCACCCCTCCACTTT. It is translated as CASSSIRQGHSPLHF.

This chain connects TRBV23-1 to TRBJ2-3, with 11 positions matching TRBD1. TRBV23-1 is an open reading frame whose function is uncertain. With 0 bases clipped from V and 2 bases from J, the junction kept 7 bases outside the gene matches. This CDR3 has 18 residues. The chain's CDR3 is CASSQSQGQGVVTDTQYF. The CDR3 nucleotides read TGCGCCAGCAGTCAATCGCAGGGACAGGGGGTTGTCACAGATACGCAGTATTTT.

The CDR3 protein is CASSVDPRRINYGYTF. In DNA, the CDR3 is TGTGCCAGCAGCGTAGACCCCCGCAGGATCAACTATGGCTACACCTTC. The rearrangement links TRBV9 to TRBJ1-2; no clear D gene. Germline lookup yields CDR1 SGDLS and CDR2 YYNGEE. The V and J ends lost 0 bases and 2 bases respectively, with 14 bases between them. This CDR3 comprises 16 residues. The whole variable domain, remainder taken from reference TRBV9 and TRBJ1-2, is DSGVTQTPKHLITATGQRVTLRCSPRSGDLSVYWYQQSLDQGLQFLIQYYNGEERAKGNILERFSAQQFPDLHSELNLSSLELGDSALYFCASSVDPRRINYGYTFGSGTRLTVV.

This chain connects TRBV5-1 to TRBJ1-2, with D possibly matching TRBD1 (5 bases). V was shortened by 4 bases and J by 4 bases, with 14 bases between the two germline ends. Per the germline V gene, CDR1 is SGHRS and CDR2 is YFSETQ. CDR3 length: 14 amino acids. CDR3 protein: CASSGGSLSYGYTF. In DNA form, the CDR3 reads TGCGCCAGCAGCGGGGGGAGTTTAAGCTATGGCTACACCTTC.

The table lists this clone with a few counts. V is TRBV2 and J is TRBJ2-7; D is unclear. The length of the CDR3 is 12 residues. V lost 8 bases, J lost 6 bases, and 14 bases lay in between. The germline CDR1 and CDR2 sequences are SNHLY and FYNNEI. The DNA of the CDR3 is TGTGCCAGCTGGCTGACCCCTACCGAGCAGTACTTC. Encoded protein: CASWLTPTEQYF.

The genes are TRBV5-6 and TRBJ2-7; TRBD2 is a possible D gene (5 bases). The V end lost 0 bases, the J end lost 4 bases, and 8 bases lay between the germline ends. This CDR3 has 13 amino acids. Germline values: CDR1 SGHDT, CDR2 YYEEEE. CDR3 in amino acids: CASSLVSGYEQYF. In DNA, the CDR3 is TGTGCCAGCAGCTTGGTGAGCGGTTACGAGCAGTACTTC.

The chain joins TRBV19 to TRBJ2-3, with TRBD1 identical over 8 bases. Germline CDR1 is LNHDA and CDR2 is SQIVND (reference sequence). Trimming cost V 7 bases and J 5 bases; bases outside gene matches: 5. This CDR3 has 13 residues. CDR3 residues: CASNGQGGDTQYF. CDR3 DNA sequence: TGTGCCAGTAACGGACAGGGTGGAGATACGCAGTATTTT. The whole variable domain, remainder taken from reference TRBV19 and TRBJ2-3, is DGGITQSPKYLFRKEGQNVTLSCEQNLNHDAMYWYRQDPGQGLRLIYYSQIVNDFQKGDIAEGYSVSREKKESFPLTVTSAQKNPTAFYLCASNGQGGDTQYFGPGTRLTVL.

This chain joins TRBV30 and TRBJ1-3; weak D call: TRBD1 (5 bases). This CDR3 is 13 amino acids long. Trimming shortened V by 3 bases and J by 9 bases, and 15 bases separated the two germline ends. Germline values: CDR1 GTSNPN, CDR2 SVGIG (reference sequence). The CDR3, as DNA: TGTGCCTGGAGCGGCGTGAGGGGTCCCACCATATATTTT. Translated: CAWSGVRGPTIYF.

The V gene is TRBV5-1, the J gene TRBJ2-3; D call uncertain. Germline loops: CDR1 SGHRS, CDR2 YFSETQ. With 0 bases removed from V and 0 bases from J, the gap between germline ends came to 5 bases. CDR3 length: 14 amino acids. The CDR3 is CASSLGQSTDTQYF. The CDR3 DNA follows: TGCGCCAGCAGCTTGGGACAAAGCACAGATACGCAGTATTTT.

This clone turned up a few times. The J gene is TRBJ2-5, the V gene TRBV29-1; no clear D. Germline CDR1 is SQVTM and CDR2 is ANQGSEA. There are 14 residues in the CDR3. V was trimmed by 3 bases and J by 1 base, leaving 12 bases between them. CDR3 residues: CSVDSTWGQETQYF. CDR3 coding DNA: TGCAGCGTTGACTCAACATGGGGCCAAGAGACCCAGTACTTC.

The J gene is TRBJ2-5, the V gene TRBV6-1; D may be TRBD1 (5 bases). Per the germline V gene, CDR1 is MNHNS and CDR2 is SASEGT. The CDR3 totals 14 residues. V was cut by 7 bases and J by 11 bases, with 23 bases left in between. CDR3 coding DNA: TGTGCCAGCACCTGGGGTACAGGACCGCCCGGGCAGTACTTC. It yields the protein CASTWGTGPPGQYF.

The CDR3 region is CASSGQTSSMIEPLHF. CDR3 sequence (DNA): TGTGCCAGCAGCGGACAAACCTCCAGTATGATTGAACCCCTCCACTTT. The chain is built from TRBV5-5 and TRBJ1-6, with a weak D call TRBD1 (5 bases). Germline CDR1 reads SGHKS; CDR2 reads YYEKEE (reference sequence). With 4 bases removed from V and 12 bases from J, the gap between germline ends came to 23 bases. CDR3 length: 16 amino acids.

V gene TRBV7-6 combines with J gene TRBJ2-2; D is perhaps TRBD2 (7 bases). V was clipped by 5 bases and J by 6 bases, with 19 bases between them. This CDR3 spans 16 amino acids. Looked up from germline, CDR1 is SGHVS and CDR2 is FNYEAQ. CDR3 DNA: TGTGCCAGCAGCGTTAGGGGGGGACATACGTCCGGGGAGCTGTTTTTT. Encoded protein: CASSVRGGHTSGELFF.

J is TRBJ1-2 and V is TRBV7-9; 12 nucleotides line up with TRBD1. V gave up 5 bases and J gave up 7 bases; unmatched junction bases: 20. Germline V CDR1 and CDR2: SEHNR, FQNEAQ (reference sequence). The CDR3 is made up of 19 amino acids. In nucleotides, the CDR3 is TGTGCCAGCAGCCGAAGTATTAGGGGGACAGGGGGCCTCTCTTTTGGCTACACCTTC. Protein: CASSRSIRGTGGLSFGYTF.

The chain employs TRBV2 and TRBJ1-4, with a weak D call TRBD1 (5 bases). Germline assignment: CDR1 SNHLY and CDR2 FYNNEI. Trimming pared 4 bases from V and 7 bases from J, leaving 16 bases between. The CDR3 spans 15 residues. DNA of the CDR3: TGTGCCAGCAGTGGCCTGCGGGGGGGAAGTGAAAAACTGTTTTTT. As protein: CASSGLRGGSEKLFF.

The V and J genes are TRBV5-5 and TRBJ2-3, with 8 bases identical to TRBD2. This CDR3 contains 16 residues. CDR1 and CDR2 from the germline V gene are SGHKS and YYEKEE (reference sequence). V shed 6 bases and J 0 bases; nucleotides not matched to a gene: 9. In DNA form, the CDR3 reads TGTGCCAGCATAGCGGGACCCCGTGCTAGCACAGATACGCAGTATTTT. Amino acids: CASIAGPRASTDTQYF. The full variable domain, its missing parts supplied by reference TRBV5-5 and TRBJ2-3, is DAGVTQSPTHLIKTRGQQVTLRCSPISGHKSVSWYQQVLGQGPQFIFQYYEKEERGRGNFPDRFSARQFPNYSSELNVNALLLGDSALYLCASIAGPRASTDTQYFGPGTRLTVL.

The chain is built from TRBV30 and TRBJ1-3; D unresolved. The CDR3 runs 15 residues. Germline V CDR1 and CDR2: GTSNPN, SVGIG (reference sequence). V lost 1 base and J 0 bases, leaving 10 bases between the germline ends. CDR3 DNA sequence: TGTGCCTGGAGTGCAGGTCAATACTCTGGAAACACCATATATTTT. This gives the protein CAWSAGQYSGNTIYF.

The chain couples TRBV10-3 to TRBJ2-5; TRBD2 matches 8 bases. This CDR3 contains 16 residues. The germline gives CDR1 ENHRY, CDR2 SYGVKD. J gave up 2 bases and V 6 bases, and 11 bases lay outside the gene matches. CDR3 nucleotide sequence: TGTGCCATCAGCGACCCAAACTCGGGAGGGCAAGAGACCCAGTACTTC. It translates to CAISDPNSGGQETQYF.

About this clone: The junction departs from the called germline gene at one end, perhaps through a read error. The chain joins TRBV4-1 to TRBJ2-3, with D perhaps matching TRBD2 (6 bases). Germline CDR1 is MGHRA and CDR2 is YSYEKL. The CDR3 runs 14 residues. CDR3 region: CASSQETSFDTQYF. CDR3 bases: TGTGCCAGCAGCCAAGAAACTAGCTTCGATACGCAGTATTTT.

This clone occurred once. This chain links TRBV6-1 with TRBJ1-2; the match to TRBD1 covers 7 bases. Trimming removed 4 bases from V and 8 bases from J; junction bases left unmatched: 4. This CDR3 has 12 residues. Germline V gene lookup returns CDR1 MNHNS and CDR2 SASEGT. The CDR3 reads CASSGQGGGYTF. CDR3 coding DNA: TGTGCCAGCAGTGGACAGGGCGGCGGCTACACCTTC.

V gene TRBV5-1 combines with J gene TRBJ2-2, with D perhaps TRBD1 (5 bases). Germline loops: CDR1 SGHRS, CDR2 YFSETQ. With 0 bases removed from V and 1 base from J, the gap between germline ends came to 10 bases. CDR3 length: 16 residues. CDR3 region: CASSLEAGLNTGELFF. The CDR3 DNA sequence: TGCGCCAGCAGCTTGGAAGCAGGGCTGAACACCGGGGAGCTGTTTTTT.

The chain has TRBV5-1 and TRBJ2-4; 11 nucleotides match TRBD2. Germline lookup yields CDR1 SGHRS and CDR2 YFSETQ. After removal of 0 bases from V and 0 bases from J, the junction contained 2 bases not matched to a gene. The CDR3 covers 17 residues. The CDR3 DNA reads TGCGCCAGCAGCTTGGTTGGACTAGCGGGAGCCAAAAACATTCAGTACTTC. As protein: CASSLVGLAGAKNIQYF.

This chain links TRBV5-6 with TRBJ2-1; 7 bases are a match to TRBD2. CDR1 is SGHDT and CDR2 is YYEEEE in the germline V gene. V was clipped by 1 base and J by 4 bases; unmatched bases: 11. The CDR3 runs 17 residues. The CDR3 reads CASSLYLSGARYNEQFF. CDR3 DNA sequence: TGTGCCAGCAGCTTGTACTTGAGCGGGGCGAGATACAATGAGCAGTTCTTC.

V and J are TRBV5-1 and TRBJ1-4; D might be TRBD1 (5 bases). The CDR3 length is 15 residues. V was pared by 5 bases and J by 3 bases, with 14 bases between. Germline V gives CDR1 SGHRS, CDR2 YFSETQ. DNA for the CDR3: TGCGCCAGCAGGGGGCGTCCCGGAGCTAATGAAAAACTGTTTTTT. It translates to CASRGRPGANEKLFF.

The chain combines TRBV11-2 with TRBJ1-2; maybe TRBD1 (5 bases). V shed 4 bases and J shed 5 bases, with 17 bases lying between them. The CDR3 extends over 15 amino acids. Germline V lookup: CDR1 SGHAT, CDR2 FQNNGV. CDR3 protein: CASSSPRLGPYGYTF. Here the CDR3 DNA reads TGTGCCAGCAGCTCGCCCCGTTTGGGGCCTTATGGCTACACCTTC.